The 32 T cell receptor beta chains given below trace back to one sample, sequenced in a study of cytomegalovirus exposure and HLA in healthy donors. The PCR had 60 Vbeta and 13 Jbeta primers. Profiling relied on immunoSEQ multiplex PCR, and the TCRdb table lists in-frame clones only, not all of them. The sample has around 30,000 clones, about 65% seen once. Sequencing was done on a sample of PBMCs. The receptor source for this set is a man in his fifties in good health and CMV-seropositive.

This clone was observed a few times. In DNA form, the CDR3 reads TGTGCCAGCTCACCACCGGGGGGAGAGGAGCAGTTCTTC. Encoded protein: CASSPPGGEEQFF. This chain connects TRBV18 to TRBJ2-1; TRBD2 is a possible D gene (6 bases). Germline CDR1 KGHSH, CDR2 LQKENI. With 0 bases removed from V and 10 bases from J, the gap between germline ends came to 10 bases. This CDR3 is built from 13 residues.

The CDR3 here is CASSFGTGNQPQHF. For the CDR3, the DNA is TGTGCCAGCAGTTTTGGGACAGGGAATCAGCCCCAGCATTTT. The chain combines TRBV28 with TRBJ1-5; 9 bases align to TRBD1. The length of the CDR3 is 14 residues. V lost 3 bases and J lost 4; bases outside the gene matches: 1. Germline assignment: CDR1 MDHEN and CDR2 SYDVKM.

CDR3 DNA: TGTGCCAGCAGTCCGTTACAGGGTTATGGCTACACCTTC. Protein product: CASSPLQGYGYTF. This rearrangement joins TRBV27 to TRBJ1-2; TRBD1 is a possible D gene (6 bases). Looked up from germline, CDR1 is MNHEY and CDR2 is SMNVEV (reference sequence). There are 13 residues in the CDR3. Trimming took off 5 bases at V and 5 bases at J, with 12 bases between the two ends.

The table lists this clone with a few counts. This CDR3 is CSASGGQLSSYEQYF. DNA for the CDR3: TGCAGCGCTAGCGGGGGCCAATTGAGCTCCTACGAGCAGTACTTC. The chain couples TRBV29-1 to TRBJ2-7, with 10 bases that match TRBD2. The CDR3 has 15 amino acids. The germline V gene encodes CDR1 SQVTM and CDR2 ANQGSEA. The junction had 9 bases not matched to a gene; V was cut back by 7 bases and J by 0 bases.

This sequence joins TRBV13 and TRBJ2-1, with 9 bases fitting TRBD1. V lost 6 bases to trimming and J lost 0 bases; unmatched junction nucleotides: 3. The CDR3 covers 15 residues. CDR1 PRHDT and CDR2 FYEKMQ come from the germline V gene (reference sequence). The CDR3 nucleotides read TGTGCCAGCAGGGGACAGGGAAACTCCTACAATGAGCAGTTCTTC. It translates to CASRGQGNSYNEQFF.

This chain uses TRBV28 with TRBJ1-2; D unresolved. V lost 5 bases, J lost 4 bases, and 17 bases lay in between. The germline CDR1 and CDR2 sequences are MDHEN and SYDVKM. The CDR3 is 15 residues long. DNA for the CDR3: TGTGCCAGCAGTAGAGACCCCACCCCGGGCTATGGCTACACCTTC. Amino acids: CASSRDPTPGYGYTF.

Many counts were recorded for this clone. V and J are TRBV6-5 and TRBJ1-1; 9 bases match TRBD1. Per the germline V gene, CDR1 is MNHEY and CDR2 is SVGAGI. CDR3 length: 15 amino acids. With 4 bases clipped from V and 6 bases from J, the junction kept 9 bases outside the gene matches. The CDR3 reads CASSLYRGRGSEAFF. In DNA form, the CDR3 reads TGTGCCAGCAGTTTATACAGGGGGCGCGGCTCTGAAGCTTTCTTT.

The chain couples TRBV20-1 to TRBJ1-1; weak D call: TRBD1 (5 bases). The V gene's germline CDR1 is DFQATT and CDR2 SNEGSKA (reference sequence). There are 11 residues in the CDR3. The CDR3 DNA sequence: TGCAGCGGCGACAGGAACACTGAAGCTTTCTTT. Its translation is CSGDRNTEAFF.

V usage is TRBV30 and J usage is TRBJ2-5, with 7 bases matching TRBD2. The CDR3 loop spans 13 amino acids. Germline CDR1 GTSNPN, CDR2 SVGIG (reference sequence). V lost 6 bases to trimming and J lost 7 bases; unmatched junction nucleotides: 11. CDR3 protein: CACAVGAGVTQYF. The CDR3 DNA reads TGTGCCTGCGCCGTTGGGGCGGGGGTGACCCAGTACTTC. The variable domain in full, with the rest retrieved from reference TRBV30 and TRBJ2-5, is SQTIHQWPATLVQPVGSPLSLECTVEGTSNPNLYWYRQAAGRGLQLLFYSVGIGQISSEVPQNLSASRPQDRQFILSSKKLLLSDSGFYLCACAVGAGVTQYFGPGTRLLVL.

The V gene is TRBV29-1, the J gene TRBJ2-1; TRBD2 aligns across 9 bases. The CDR3 has 14 amino acids. Germline CDR1 is SQVTM and CDR2 is ANQGSEA. V dropped 3 bases and J dropped 5; count of bases not matched to a gene: 5. CDR3 bases: TGCAGCGTTGATAGCGGGGGATGGGACAATGAGCAGTTCTTC. Encoded protein: CSVDSGGWDNEQFF.

There are a few counts of this clone. The chain recombines TRBV7-2 with TRBJ1-2; 7 nucleotides line up with TRBD1. Germline CDR1 and CDR2: SGHTA and FQGNSA. This CDR3 is built from 14 residues. V shed 0 bases and J 8 bases; nucleotides not matched to a gene: 6. CDR3 sequence (DNA): TGTGCCAGCAGCTTAGCCTTGAGGGGGCAGGGCTACACCTTC. Translation gives CASSLALRGQGYTF.

The J gene is TRBJ2-3, the V gene TRBV28; 7 bases agree with TRBD1. The CDR3 is 16 residues long. After removal of 5 bases from V and 4 bases from J, the junction contained 12 bases not matched to a gene. Germline loops: CDR1 MDHEN, CDR2 SYDVKM. The CDR3 loop reads CASSTRTGPAADTQYF. CDR3 nucleotide sequence: TGTGCCAGCAGTACCAGGACAGGTCCCGCAGCAGATACGCAGTATTTT.

The chain recombines TRBV4-1 with TRBJ1-1, with no clear D. V gave up 1 base and J gave up 7 bases, with 10 bases separating them. Germline CDR1 MGHRA, CDR2 YSYEKL. The CDR3 contains 13 residues. CDR3 amino acids: CASSQGQRIEAFF. In DNA form, the CDR3 reads TGCGCCAGCAGCCAAGGGCAGCGCATTGAAGCTTTCTTT.

The chain recombines TRBV29-1 with TRBJ2-1, with D tentatively TRBD2 (5 bases). V was shortened by 1 base and J by 8 bases, with 9 bases between the two germline ends. The length of the CDR3 is 12 residues. The germline V gene has CDR1 SQVTM and CDR2 ANQGSEA. Here the CDR3 DNA reads TGCAGCGTTGAAGTGGGAGCGGATGAGCAGTTCTTC. Translated: CSVEVGADEQFF.

Only one count was recorded for this clone. The chain recombines TRBV30 with TRBJ1-1, with 7 bases fitting TRBD1. With V trimmed by 4 bases and J by 3 bases, 5 bases remained unmatched. The CDR3 length is 13 residues. CDR1 GTSNPN and CDR2 SVGIG come from the germline V gene (reference sequence). CDR3 amino acids: CAWTRQGDTEAFF. For the CDR3, the DNA is TGTGCCTGGACCAGACAGGGCGACACTGAAGCTTTCTTT. Based on the CDR3 plus reference TRBV30 and TRBJ1-1, the full variable domain is SQTIHQWPATLVQPVGSPLSLECTVEGTSNPNLYWYRQAAGRGLQLLFYSVGIGQISSEVPQNLSASRPQDRQFILSSKKLLLSDSGFYLCAWTRQGDTEAFFGQGTRLTVV.

The table lists this clone with a count of one. The chain combines TRBV6-6 with TRBJ2-3, with 13 bases fitting TRBD2. Germline loops: CDR1 MNHNY, CDR2 SVGAGI (reference sequence). V lost 10 bases to trimming and J lost 8 bases; unmatched junction nucleotides: 9. This CDR3 spans 14 amino acids. CDR3 DNA: TGTGCCACCAGACCGGGACTAGCGGGAAGTACGCAGTATTTT. Its translation: CATRPGLAGSTQYF.

This clone was picked up one time. The genes are TRBV5-6 and TRBJ2-7; 7 nucleotides line up with TRBD2. Germline V gene data show CDR1 as SGHDT and CDR2 as YYEEEE. V shed 4 bases and J 0 bases; nucleotides not matched to a gene: 7. CDR3 length equals 15 residues. CDR3 in amino acids: CASSQRGGPSYEQYF. The DNA for the CDR3 is TGTGCCAGCAGCCAGCGGGGAGGCCCCTCCTACGAGCAGTACTTC.

This chain connects TRBV7-2 to TRBJ2-5; D unclear. The CDR3 totals 12 residues. Germline V gives CDR1 SGHTA, CDR2 FQGNSA. V lost 7 bases and J lost 11, with 17 bases in between. CDR3 sequence: CASTLTPGPQYF. DNA of the CDR3: TGTGCCAGCACCCTGACCCCTGGGCCTCAGTACTTC. Filled out from reference TRBV7-2 and TRBJ2-5, the complete variable domain reads GAGVSQSPSNKVTEKGKDVELRCDPISGHTALYWYRQSLGQGLEFLIYFQGNSAPDKSGLPSDRFSAERTGGSVSTLTIQRTQQEDSAVYLCASTLTPGPQYFGPGTRLLVL.

This chain joins TRBV7-2 and TRBJ2-7; a weak D match, TRBD1 (6 bases). This CDR3 is built from 15 residues. Trimming removed 0 bases from V and 0 bases from J, with 9 bases in between. The germline gives CDR1 SGHTA, CDR2 FQGNSA. The CDR3: CASSLAEGHSYEQYF. The CDR3 DNA sequence: TGTGCCAGCAGCTTAGCTGAGGGACACTCCTACGAGCAGTACTTC.

The chain links TRBV15 to TRBJ1-5; 7 positions agree with TRBD1. The CDR3 is 14 residues long. With V trimmed by 5 bases and J by 7 bases, 8 bases remained unmatched. Per germline, CDR1 LNHNV and CDR2 YYDKDF (reference sequence). CDR3 residues: CATSGTGARQPQHF. As DNA, the CDR3 is TGTGCCACCAGCGGCACAGGGGCAAGGCAGCCCCAGCATTTT. Looking up the rest from reference TRBV15 and TRBJ1-5 gives the full variable domain: DAMVIQNPRYQVTQFGKPVTLSCSQTLNHNVMYWYQQKSSQAPKLLFHYYDKDFNNEADTPDNFQSRRPNTSFCFLDIRSPGLGDTAMYLCATSGTGARQPQHFGDGTRLSIL.

The rearrangement links TRBV5-4 to TRBJ2-5, with TRBD1 matching 7 bases. This CDR3 has 14 residues. Germline CDR1 reads SGHNT; CDR2 reads YYREEE (reference sequence). V was pared by 4 bases and J by 2 bases, with 5 bases of the junction left unmatched. The CDR3: CASSRQGRQETQYF. For the CDR3, the DNA is TGTGCCAGCAGCCGACAGGGTAGGCAAGAGACCCAGTACTTC.

The V gene is TRBV5-1, the J gene TRBJ2-3; the D gene is possibly TRBD1 (6 bases). V was shortened by 5 bases and J by 4 bases, with 14 bases between the two germline ends. CDR3 length equals 14 residues. CDR1 SGHRS and CDR2 YFSETQ come from the germline V gene. CDR3 region: CASRNAEGADTQYF. The CDR3 region has the DNA TGCGCCAGCAGAAACGCCGAGGGGGCAGATACGCAGTATTTT.

The chain has TRBV29-1 and TRBJ1-4; 7 nucleotides line up with TRBD1. There are 18 residues in the CDR3. Germline V gene lookup returns CDR1 SQVTM and CDR2 ANQGSEA. V dropped 4 bases and J dropped 0; count of bases not matched to a gene: 14. The DNA of the CDR3 is TGCAGCGTTGGAGTATGGGACAGCCAGGGGACAACTAATGAAAAACTGTTTTTT. Protein: CSVGVWDSQGTTNEKLFF. The whole variable domain, filled in from reference TRBV29-1 and TRBJ1-4, reads SAVISQKPSRDICQRGTSLTIQCQVDSQVTMMFWYRQQPGQSLTLIATANQGSEATYESGFVIDKFPISRPNLTFSTLTVSNMSPEDSSIYLCSVGVWDSQGTTNEKLFFGSGTQLSVL.

CDR3 sequence: CASSQDSTLLAFF. In DNA form, the CDR3 reads TGTGCCAGCAGCCAGGACAGTACACTATTAGCTTTCTTT. The chain recombines TRBV14 with TRBJ1-1, with D tentatively TRBD1 (6 bases). Germline CDR1 and CDR2: SGHDN and FVKESK. Trimming cost V 3 bases and J 10 bases, with 15 bases left between them. This CDR3 comprises 13 residues.

The chain joins TRBV5-1 to TRBJ1-1; D unresolved. Looked up from germline, CDR1 is SGHRS and CDR2 is YFSETQ. CDR3 length: 13 amino acids. V lost 1 base to trimming and J lost 6 bases, with 10 bases between them. The CDR3 sequence: CASSLRDRAEAFF. CDR3 sequence (DNA): TGCGCCAGCAGCTTGCGAGACCGGGCTGAAGCTTTCTTT.

V gene TRBV9 combines with J gene TRBJ2-7; tentative D call: TRBD1 (7 bases). V gave up 7 bases and J gave up 6 bases, with 23 bases separating them. The CDR3 has 15 residues. Germline CDR1 reads SGDLS; CDR2 reads YYNGEE. CDR3 protein: CASGPGGGGGGEQYF. DNA for the CDR3: TGTGCCAGCGGTCCAGGAGGGGGCGGTGGCGGCGAGCAGTACTTC.

This chain connects TRBV7-6 to TRBJ2-5; D uncertain. V was trimmed by 4 bases and J by 5 bases, leaving 14 bases between them. The CDR3 is 14 residues long. Germline CDR1 SGHVS, CDR2 FNYEAQ. This chain's CDR3 is CASSSRPFGETQYF. In DNA form, the CDR3 reads TGTGCCAGCAGCTCTAGACCCTTTGGGGAGACCCAGTACTTC.

The chain uses TRBV9 and TRBJ1-2; 8 bases align to TRBD1. Germline V lookup: CDR1 SGDLS, CDR2 YYNGEE. The CDR3 consists of 14 residues. Trimming took 3 bases from V and 5 from J; bases not matched to a gene: 6. CDR3 protein: CASSAWDRSYGYTF. CDR3 DNA sequence: TGTGCCAGCAGCGCCTGGGACAGGAGTTATGGCTACACCTTC.

The CDR3 reads CASSRSAGEDTQYF. In DNA form, the CDR3 reads TGTGCCAGCAGCCGATCCGCGGGGGAAGATACGCAGTATTTT. V gene TRBV5-4 combines with J gene TRBJ2-3; 7 bases agree with TRBD2. The CDR3 consists of 14 residues. Per germline, CDR1 SGHNT and CDR2 YYREEE (reference sequence). Unmatched junction bases numbered 7, after V lost 4 bases and J lost 5 bases.

J is TRBJ1-2 and V is TRBV4-1; 10 positions agree with TRBD1. Germline V CDR1 and CDR2: MGHRA, YSYEKL. The CDR3 is 15 amino acids. J gave up 1 base and V 5 bases, and 4 bases lay outside the gene matches. The CDR3 spells CASSDRDRGNYGYTF. In DNA form, the CDR3 reads TGCGCCAGCAGCGACCGGGACAGGGGTAACTATGGCTACACCTTC.

The chain joins TRBV25-1 to TRBJ1-2; 9 bases align to TRBD1. After removal of 3 bases from V and 7 bases from J, the junction contained 9 bases not matched to a gene. CDR1 is MGHDK, CDR2 SYGVNS, per germline. The CDR3 length is 15 residues. The CDR3, as DNA: TGTGCCAGCAGTGACCCGGGACAGGGTATAGGTGGCTACACCTTC. It yields the protein CASSDPGQGIGGYTF.

This clone was counted between two and nine times. This chain connects TRBV2 to TRBJ2-7, with TRBD1 matching over 10 bases. Germline V gene data show CDR1 as SNHLY and CDR2 as FYNNEI. V shed 7 bases and J 9 bases; nucleotides not matched to a gene: 9. The CDR3 has 13 amino acids. Here the CDR3 DNA reads TGTGCCAGCATCGGGTTGGGGACAGGGGTGCAGTACTTC. Amino acid sequence: CASIGLGTGVQYF.